Reported below is one TCR beta chain. This record comes from a study of blood T cell repertoires in COVID-19. Assay: immunoSEQ multiplex PCR; the TCRdb copy retains only in-frame clones and omits some. The sample holds 250,000 to 350,000 clones, about 85% seen once. Sequencing was done on a sample of peripheral blood. This receptor was obtained from a man aged 18 to 35 with active or convalescent COVID-19.

Here the CDR3 reads CASRQGLVYEAFF. CDR3 coding DNA: TGTGCCAGCAGACAGGGGCTTGTGTATGAAGCTTTCTTT. The gene calls are TRBV6-6 and TRBJ1-1; 7 nucleotides agree with TRBD1. The CDR3 sequence is 13 residues long. Trimming at V came to 6 bases and at J to 7 bases, leaving 8 bases not matched to a gene. Germline V gene lookup returns CDR1 MNHNY and CDR2 SVGAGI (reference sequence).